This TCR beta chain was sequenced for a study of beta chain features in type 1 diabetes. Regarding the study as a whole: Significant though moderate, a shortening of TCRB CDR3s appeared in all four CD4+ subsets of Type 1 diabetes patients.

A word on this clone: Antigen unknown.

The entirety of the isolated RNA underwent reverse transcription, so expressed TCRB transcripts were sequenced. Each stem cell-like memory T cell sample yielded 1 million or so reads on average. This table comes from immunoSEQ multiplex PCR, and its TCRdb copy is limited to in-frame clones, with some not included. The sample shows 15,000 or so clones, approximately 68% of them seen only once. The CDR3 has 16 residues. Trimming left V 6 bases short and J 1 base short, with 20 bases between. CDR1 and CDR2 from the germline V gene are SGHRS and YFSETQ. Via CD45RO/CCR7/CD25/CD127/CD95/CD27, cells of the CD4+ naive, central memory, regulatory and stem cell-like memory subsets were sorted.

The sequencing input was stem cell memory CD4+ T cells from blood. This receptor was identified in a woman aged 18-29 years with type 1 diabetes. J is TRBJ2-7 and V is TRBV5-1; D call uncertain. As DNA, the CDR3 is TGCGCCAGCATCCTCCACCCCGGGTTGCTTTCCTACGAGCAGTACTTC. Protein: CASILHPGLLSYEQYF.